This is a list of T cell receptor beta chains from one sample in a study of post-analysis software for immune sequencing data. Via MiXCR, TCRdb re-called the PCR reads, giving one row per CDR3 protein. The table has hundreds of thousands of distinct CDR3 sequences, approximately 38% seen once; the top ten hold 7.6%. The sample consisted of blood. The origin of the receptors is a girl aged 2-15 years with multiple sclerosis. CDR3s include the opening cysteine and the closing phenylalanine or tryptophan. A D gene is named only where the DNA matches it firmly. Not every row has a clone size; where given, it reads once, few, many or a size class.

TRBJ2-7	.	TRBV9	.	CASSVAGGLADEQYF	TGTGCCAGCAGCGTAGCCGGCGGGCTAGCTGACGAGCAGTACTTC
TRBJ2-7	TRBD2	TRBV29-1	.	CSVLGLAGTYEQYF	TGCAGCGTTCTTGGACTAGCGGGAACCTACGAGCAGTACTTC
TRBJ2-7	TRBD1	TRBV7-3	.	CASSLHAGGSYNEQYF	TGTGCCAGCAGCTTACATGCAGGGGGATCCTACAATGAGCAGTACTTC
TRBJ1-5	.	TRBV7-9	.	CASSSTNQPQHF	TGTGCCAGCAGCTCTACGAATCAGCCCCAGCATTTT
TRBJ2-1	TRBD2	TRBV29-1	.	CSVLLVGSGRSSYNEQFF	TGCAGCGTTTTACTCGTGGGAAGCGGGAGGAGCTCCTACAATGAGCAGTTCTTC
TRBJ2-1	.	TRBV7-2	few	CASSLGLTNNEQFF	TGTGCCAGCAGCTTGGGACTCACCAACAATGAGCAGTTCTTC
TRBJ2-5	.	TRBV20-1	.	CSARSLLSGGETQYF	TGCAGTGCTAGAAGTTTATTGTCAGGAGGAGAGACCCAGTACTTC
TRBJ2-1	TRBD2	TRBV29-1	.	CSVEGGRAGDNEQFF	TGCAGCGTTGAAGGAGGGAGGGCCGGGGACAATGAGCAGTTCTTC
TRBJ2-6	.	TRBV5-5	.	CASSFENRALRIGANVLTF	TGTGCCAGCAGCTTCGAAAACCGGGCCTTGCGGATCGGGGCCAACGTCCTGACTTTC
TRBJ2-1	.	TRBV20-1	.	CSARGAGGHIKNEQFF	TGCAGTGCTAGAGGCGCCGGGGGCCACATCAAAAATGAGCAGTTCTTC
TRBJ2-7	TRBD2	TRBV6-2/TRBV6-3	few	CASTAGAFSYEQYF	TGTGCCAGCACAGCGGGAGCCTTCTCCTACGAGCAGTACTTC
TRBJ2-1	TRBD2	TRBV11-2	few	CASSLRAGANNEQFF	TGTGCCAGCAGCTTAAGAGCGGGAGCTAACAATGAGCAGTTCTTC
TRBJ1-2	.	TRBV28	.	CASSPRGLNYGYTF	TGTGCCAGCAGTCCTCGGGGTTTGAACTATGGCTACACCTTC
TRBJ2-3	.	TRBV12-3/TRBV12-4	.	CASSLSPSTDTQYF	TGTGCCAGCAGTCTCTCCCCCAGCACAGATACGCAGTATTTC
TRBJ2-1	TRBD2	TRBV9	few	CASSVAGGLGNEQFF	TGTGCCAGCAGCGTAGCGGGAGGGTTGGGCAATGAGCAGTTCTTC
TRBJ2-5	TRBD1	TRBV5-1	.	CASSSQGAEETQYF	TGCGCCAGCAGCTCACAGGGGGCCGAAGAGACCCAGTACTTC
TRBJ2-7	.	TRBV28	.	CASSKGTLSYEQYF	TGTGCCAGCAGTAAGGGGACCCTCTCCTACGAGCAGTACTTC
TRBJ2-1	.	TRBV27	.	CASSFLPGTEQFF	TGTGCCAGCAGTTTCCTCCCGGGGACTGAGCAGTTCTTC
TRBJ2-3	.	TRBV9	few	CASSVVNTNTDTQYF	TGTGCCAGCAGCGTAGTGAACACAAACACAGATACGCAGTATTTT
TRBJ2-1	TRBD2	TRBV6-2/TRBV6-3	.	CASSYSPTGGAFEQFF	TGTGCCAGCAGTTACTCCCCCACGGGGGGTGCTTTTGAGCAGTTCTTC
TRBJ2-2	.	TRBV10-3	.	CAIQEGMVTGELFF	TGTGCCATCCAGGAGGGAATGGTCACCGGGGAGCTGTTTTTT
TRBJ1-4	.	TRBV4-2	.	CASSQESLGDGEKLFF	TGTGCCAGCAGCCAAGAGAGTTTGGGGGATGGAGAAAAACTGTTTTTT
TRBJ1-2	TRBD1	TRBV9	.	CASSVARTGASYGYTF	TGTGCCAGCAGCGTAGCCCGGACAGGGGCGAGCTATGGCTACACCTTC
TRBJ1-1	.	TRBV29-1	few	CSVEPSGVNTEAFF	TGCAGCGTTGAACCCTCGGGTGTGAACACTGAAGCTTTCTTT